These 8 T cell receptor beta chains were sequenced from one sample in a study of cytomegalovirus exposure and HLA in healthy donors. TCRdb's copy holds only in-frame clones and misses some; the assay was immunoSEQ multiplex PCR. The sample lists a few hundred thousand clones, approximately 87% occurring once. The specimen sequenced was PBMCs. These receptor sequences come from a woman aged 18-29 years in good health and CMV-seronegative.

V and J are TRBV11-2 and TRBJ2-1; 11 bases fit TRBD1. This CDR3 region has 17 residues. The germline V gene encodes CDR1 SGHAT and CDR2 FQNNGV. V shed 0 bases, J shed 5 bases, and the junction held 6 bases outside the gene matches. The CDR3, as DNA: TGTGCCAGCAGCTTAGATCCGTGGGGACAGGGGGACAATGAGCAGTTCTTC. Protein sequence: CASSLDPWGQGDNEQFF. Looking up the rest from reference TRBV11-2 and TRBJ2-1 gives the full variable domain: EAGVAQSPRYKIIEKRQSVAFWCNPISGHATLYWYQQILGQGPKLLIQFQNNGVVDDSQLPKDRFSAERLKGVDSTLKIQPAKLEDSAVYLCASSLDPWGQGDNEQFFGPGTRLTVL.

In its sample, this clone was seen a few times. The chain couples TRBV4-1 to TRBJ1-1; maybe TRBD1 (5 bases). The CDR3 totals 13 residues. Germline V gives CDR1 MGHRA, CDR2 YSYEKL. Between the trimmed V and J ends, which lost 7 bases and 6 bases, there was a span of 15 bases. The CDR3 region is CASTQGGAAEAFF. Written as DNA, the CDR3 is TGCGCCAGCACCCAGGGAGGAGCGGCTGAAGCTTTCTTT.

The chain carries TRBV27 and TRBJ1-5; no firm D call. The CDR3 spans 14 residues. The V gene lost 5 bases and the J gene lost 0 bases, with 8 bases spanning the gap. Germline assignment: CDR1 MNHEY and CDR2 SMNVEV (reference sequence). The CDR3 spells CASSPIDSNQPQHF. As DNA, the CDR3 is TGTGCCAGCAGTCCTATCGATAGCAATCAGCCCCAGCATTTT.

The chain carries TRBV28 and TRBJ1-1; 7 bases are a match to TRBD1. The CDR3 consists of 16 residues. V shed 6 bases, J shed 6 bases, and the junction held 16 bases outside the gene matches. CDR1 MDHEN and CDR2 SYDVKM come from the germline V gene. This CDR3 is CASRPTGVGWGAEAFF. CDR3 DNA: TGTGCCAGCAGACCAACAGGGGTAGGCTGGGGCGCTGAAGCTTTCTTT.

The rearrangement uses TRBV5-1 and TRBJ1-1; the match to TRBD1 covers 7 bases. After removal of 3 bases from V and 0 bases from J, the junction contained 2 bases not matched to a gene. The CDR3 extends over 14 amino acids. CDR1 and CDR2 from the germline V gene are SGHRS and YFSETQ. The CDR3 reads CASSSGQLNTEAFF. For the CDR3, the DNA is TGCGCCAGCAGCTCGGGACAGCTGAACACTGAAGCTTTCTTT.

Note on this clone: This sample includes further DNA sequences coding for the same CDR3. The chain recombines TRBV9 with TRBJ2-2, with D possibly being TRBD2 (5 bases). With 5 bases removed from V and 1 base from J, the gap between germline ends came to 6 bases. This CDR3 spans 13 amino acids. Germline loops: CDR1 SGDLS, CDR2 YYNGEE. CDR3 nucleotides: TGTGCCAGCAGGGCGGGGAACACCGGGGAGCTGTTTTTT. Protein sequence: CASRAGNTGELFF.

In DNA form, the CDR3 reads TGTGCCAGCAGCCACACCCCCGACAGGGTAGAGACCCAGTACTTC. Protein: CASSHTPDRVETQYF. The rearrangement links TRBV5-4 to TRBJ2-5; 7 nucleotides line up with TRBD1. CDR1 is SGHNT, CDR2 YYREEE, per germline (reference sequence). The V gene end was trimmed by 4 bases and the J gene end by 4 bases; junction bases not matched to a gene: 10. The CDR3 length is 15 residues. Together with reference TRBV5-4 and TRBJ2-5, the CDR3 gives the full variable domain: ETGVTQSPTHLIKTRGQQVTLRCSSQSGHNTVSWYQQALGQGPQFIFQYYREEENGRGNFPPRFSGLQFPNYSSELNVNALELDDSALYLCASSHTPDRVETQYFGPGTRLLVL.

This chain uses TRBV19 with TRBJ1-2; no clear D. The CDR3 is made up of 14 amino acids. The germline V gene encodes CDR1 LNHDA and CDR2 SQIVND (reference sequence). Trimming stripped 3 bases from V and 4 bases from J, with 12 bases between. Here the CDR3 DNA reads TGTGCCAGTAGTATTAGCCGGACTACCTATGGCTACACCTTC. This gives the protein CASSISRTTYGYTF. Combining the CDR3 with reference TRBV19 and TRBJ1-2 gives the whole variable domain DGGITQSPKYLFRKEGQNVTLSCEQNLNHDAMYWYRQDPGQGLRLIYYSQIVNDFQKGDIAEGYSVSREKKESFPLTVTSAQKNPTAFYLCASSISRTTYGYTFGSGTRLTVV.